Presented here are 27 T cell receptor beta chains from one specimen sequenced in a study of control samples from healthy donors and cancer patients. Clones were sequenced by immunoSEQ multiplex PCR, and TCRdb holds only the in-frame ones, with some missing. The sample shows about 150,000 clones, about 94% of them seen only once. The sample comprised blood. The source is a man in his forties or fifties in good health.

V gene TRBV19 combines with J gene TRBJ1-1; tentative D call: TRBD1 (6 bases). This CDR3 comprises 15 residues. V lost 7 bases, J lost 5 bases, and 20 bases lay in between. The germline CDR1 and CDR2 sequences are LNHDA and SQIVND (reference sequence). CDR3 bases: TGTGCCAGTAATCCCTGGGGTAGGGGGACGACTGAAGCTTTCTTT. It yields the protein CASNPWGRGTTEAFF.

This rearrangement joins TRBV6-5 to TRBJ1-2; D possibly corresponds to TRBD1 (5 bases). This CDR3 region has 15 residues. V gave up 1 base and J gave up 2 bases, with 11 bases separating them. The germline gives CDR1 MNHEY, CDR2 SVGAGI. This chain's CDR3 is CASSYLSRQNYGYTF. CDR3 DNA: TGTGCCAGCAGTTACTTATCTCGACAGAACTATGGCTACACCTTC.

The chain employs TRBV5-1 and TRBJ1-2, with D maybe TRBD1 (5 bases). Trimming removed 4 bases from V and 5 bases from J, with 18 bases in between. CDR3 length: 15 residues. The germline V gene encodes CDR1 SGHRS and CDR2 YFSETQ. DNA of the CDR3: TGCGCCAGCAGCCCAGGGACCCTAAGGGGATATGGCTACACCTTC. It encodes CASSPGTLRGYGYTF.

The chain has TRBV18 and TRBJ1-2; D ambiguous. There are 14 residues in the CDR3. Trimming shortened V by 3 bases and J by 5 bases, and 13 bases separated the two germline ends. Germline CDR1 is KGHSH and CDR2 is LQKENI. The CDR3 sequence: CASSPVAVPYGYTF. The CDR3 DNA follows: TGTGCCAGCTCACCTGTGGCAGTTCCATATGGCTACACCTTC.

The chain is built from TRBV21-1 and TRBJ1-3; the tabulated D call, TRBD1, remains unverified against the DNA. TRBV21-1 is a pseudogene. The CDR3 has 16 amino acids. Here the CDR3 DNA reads TGTGCCAGCAGCGAATCCCCCGGGACAGGGGGAAACACCATATATTTT. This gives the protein CASSESPGTGGNTIYF.

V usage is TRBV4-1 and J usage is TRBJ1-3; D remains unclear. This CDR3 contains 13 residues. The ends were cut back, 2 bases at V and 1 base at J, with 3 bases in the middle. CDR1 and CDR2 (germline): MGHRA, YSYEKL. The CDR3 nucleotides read TGCGCCAGCAGCCAACCGTCTGGAAACACCATATATTTT. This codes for CASSQPSGNTIYF.

The CDR3 loop reads CASSRGGGAYGYTF. CDR3 DNA sequence: TGTGCCAGCAGCCGAGGAGGGGGTGCTTATGGCTACACCTTC. V and J are TRBV6-5 and TRBJ1-2; D possibly corresponds to TRBD1 (6 bases). V lost 6 bases, J lost 5 bases, and 16 bases lay in between. The CDR3 has 14 amino acids. Germline CDR1 MNHEY, CDR2 SVGAGI.

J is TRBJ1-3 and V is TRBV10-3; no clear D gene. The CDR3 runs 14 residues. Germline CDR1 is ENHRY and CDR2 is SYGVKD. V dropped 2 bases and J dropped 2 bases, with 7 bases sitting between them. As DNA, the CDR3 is TGTGCCATCAGTGAGGGATTCACTGGAAACACCATATATTTT. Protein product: CAISEGFTGNTIYF.

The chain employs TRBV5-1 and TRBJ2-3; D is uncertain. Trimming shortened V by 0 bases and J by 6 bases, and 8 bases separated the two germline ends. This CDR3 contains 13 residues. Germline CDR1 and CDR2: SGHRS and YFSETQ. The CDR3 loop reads CASSLEGLDTQYF. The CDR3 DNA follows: TGCGCCAGCAGCTTGGAAGGGTTGGATACGCAGTATTTT.

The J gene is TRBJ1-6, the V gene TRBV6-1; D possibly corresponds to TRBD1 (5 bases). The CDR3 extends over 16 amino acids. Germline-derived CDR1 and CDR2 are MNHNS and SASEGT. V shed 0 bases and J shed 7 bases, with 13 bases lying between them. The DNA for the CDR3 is TGTGCCAGCAGTGAAGCGGTGGGACGGAAAAATTCACCCCTCCACTTT. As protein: CASSEAVGRKNSPLHF.

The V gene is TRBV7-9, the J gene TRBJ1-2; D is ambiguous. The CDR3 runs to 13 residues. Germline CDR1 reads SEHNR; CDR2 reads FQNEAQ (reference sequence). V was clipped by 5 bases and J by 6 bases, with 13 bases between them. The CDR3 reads CASSHLWEDGYTF. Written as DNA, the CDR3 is TGTGCCAGCAGCCACCTATGGGAGGATGGCTACACCTTC.

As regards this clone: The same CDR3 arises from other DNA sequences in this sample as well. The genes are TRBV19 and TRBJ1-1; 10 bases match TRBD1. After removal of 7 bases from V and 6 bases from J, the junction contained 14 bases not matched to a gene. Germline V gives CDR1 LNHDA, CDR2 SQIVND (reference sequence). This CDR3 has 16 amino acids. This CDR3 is CASTDRGDRGGAEAFF. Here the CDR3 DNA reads TGTGCCAGTACCGACAGGGGGGACAGGGGTGGGGCTGAAGCTTTCTTT. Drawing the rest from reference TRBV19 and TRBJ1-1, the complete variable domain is DGGITQSPKYLFRKEGQNVTLSCEQNLNHDAMYWYRQDPGQGLRLIYYSQIVNDFQKGDIAEGYSVSREKKESFPLTVTSAQKNPTAFYLCASTDRGDRGGAEAFFGQGTRLTVV.

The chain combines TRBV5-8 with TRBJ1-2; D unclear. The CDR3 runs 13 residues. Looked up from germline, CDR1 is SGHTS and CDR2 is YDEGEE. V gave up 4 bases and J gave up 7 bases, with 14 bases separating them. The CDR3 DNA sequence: TGTGCCAGCAGCAAGGTTGATCAACTTGGCTACACCTTC. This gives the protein CASSKVDQLGYTF.

The DNA for the CDR3 is TGTGCCACCAGTGTGGGGGGGGCCGATGTTGGCTACACCTTC. Translating gives CATSVGGADVGYTF. This chain connects TRBV24-1 to TRBJ1-2, with D perhaps matching TRBD1 (6 bases). The V and J ends lost 5 bases and 7 bases respectively, with 16 bases between them. Looked up from germline, CDR1 is KGHDR and CDR2 is SFDVKD. This CDR3 has 14 amino acids.

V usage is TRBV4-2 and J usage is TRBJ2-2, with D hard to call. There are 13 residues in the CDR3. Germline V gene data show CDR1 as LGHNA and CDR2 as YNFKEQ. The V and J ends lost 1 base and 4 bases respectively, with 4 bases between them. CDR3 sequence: CASSQGPTGELFF. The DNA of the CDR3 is TGTGCCAGCAGCCAAGGCCCCACCGGGGAGCTGTTTTTT.

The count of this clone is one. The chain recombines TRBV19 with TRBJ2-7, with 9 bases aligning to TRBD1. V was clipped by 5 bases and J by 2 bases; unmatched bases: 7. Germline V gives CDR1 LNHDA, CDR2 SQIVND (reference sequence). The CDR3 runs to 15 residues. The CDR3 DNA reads TGTGCCAGTAGTGCCGGGACAGGGATCCCCTACGAGCAGTACTTC. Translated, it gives CASSAGTGIPYEQYF.

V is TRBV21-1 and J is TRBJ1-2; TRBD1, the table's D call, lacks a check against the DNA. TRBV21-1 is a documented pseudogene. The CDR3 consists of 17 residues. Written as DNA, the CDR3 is TGTGCCAGCAGCAAAGGGGGAGGGGACAGGGGCGACTATGGCTACACCTTC. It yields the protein CASSKGGGDRGDYGYTF.

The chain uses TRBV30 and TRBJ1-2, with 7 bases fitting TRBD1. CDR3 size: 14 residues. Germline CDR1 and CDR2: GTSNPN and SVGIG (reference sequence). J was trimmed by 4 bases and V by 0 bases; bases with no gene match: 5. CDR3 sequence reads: CAWSVLGTAYGYTF. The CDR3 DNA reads TGTGCCTGGAGTGTTCTCGGGACAGCCTATGGCTACACCTTC.

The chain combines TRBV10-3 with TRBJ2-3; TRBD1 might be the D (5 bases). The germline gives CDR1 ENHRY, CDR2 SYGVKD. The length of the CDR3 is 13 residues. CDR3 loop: CATRSGQGDTQYF. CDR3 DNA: TGTGCGACAAGGTCCGGGCAGGGAGATACGCAGTATTTT.

As DNA, the CDR3 is TGTGCCAGCAGCTTGACCCTGGACAGAAGTGGAAACACCATATATTTT. This codes for CASSLTLDRSGNTIYF. The chain uses TRBV5-6 and TRBJ1-3; maybe TRBD1 (6 bases). V shed 1 base and J shed 3 bases, with 14 bases lying between them. CDR1 and CDR2 (germline): SGHDT, YYEEEE. The CDR3 sequence is 16 residues long.

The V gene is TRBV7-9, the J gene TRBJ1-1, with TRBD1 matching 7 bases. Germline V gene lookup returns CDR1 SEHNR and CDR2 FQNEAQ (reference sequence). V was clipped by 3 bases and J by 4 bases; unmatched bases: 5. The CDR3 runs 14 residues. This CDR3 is CASSLQTGITEAFF. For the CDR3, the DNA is TGTGCCAGCAGCTTGCAGACAGGGATCACTGAAGCTTTCTTT.

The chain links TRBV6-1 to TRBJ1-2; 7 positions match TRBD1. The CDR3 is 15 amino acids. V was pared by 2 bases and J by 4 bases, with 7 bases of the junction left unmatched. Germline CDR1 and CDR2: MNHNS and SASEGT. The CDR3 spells CASSELGGASYGYTF. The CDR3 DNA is TGTGCCAGCAGTGAATTAGGGGGCGCGAGCTATGGCTACACCTTC.

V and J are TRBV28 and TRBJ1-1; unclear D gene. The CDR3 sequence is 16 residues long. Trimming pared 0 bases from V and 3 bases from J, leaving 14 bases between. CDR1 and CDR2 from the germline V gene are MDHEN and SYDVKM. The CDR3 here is CASSLWRAASYTEAFF. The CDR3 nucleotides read TGTGCCAGCAGTTTATGGAGGGCTGCGTCCTACACTGAAGCTTTCTTT.

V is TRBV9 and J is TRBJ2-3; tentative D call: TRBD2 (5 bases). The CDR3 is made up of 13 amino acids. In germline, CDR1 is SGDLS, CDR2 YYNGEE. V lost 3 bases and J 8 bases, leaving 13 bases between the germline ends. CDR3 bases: TGTGCCAGCAGCGAAGGACTGTCAGGTACGCAGTATTTT. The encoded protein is CASSEGLSGTQYF.

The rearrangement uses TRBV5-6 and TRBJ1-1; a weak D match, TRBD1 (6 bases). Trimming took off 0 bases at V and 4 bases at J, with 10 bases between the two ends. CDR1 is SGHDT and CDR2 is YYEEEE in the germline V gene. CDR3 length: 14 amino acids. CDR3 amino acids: CASSLVGGSTEAFF. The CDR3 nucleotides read TGTGCCAGCAGCTTGGTAGGGGGGTCCACTGAAGCTTTCTTT. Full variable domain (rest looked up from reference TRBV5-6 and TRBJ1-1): DAGVTQSPTHLIKTRGQQVTLRCSPKSGHDTVSWYQQALGQGPQFIFQYYEEEERQRGNFPDRFSGHQFPNYSSELNVNALLLGDSALYLCASSLVGGSTEAFFGQGTRLTVV.

The CDR3 DNA sequence: TGTGCCAGCAGCCGAACCCTAGCGGGGCAAGAGACCCAGTACTTC. Protein sequence: CASSRTLAGQETQYF. V and J are TRBV5-6 and TRBJ2-5; 9 bases match TRBD2. Germline trimming cut 4 bases from V and 2 bases from J; bases unmatched to any gene: 6. The CDR3 totals 15 residues. The V gene's germline CDR1 is SGHDT and CDR2 YYEEEE.

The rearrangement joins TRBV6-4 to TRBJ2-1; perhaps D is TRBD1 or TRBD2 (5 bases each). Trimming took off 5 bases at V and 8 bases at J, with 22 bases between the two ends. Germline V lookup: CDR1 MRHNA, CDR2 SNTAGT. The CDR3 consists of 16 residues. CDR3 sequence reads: CASSYKAGTPSDEQFF. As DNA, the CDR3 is TGTGCCAGCAGTTATAAAGCCGGGACCCCGAGCGATGAGCAGTTCTTC.